Described below is a single T cell receptor (beta chain) sequence and its context. Its matching antigen is unknown. Preparing the TCRbeta library involved the use of unique molecular identifiers. TCRdb analysed the PCR reads with MiXCR anew, one entry per CDR3 protein. The sample lists 350,000 to 500,000 distinct CDR3 sequences, around two fifths occurring once. Germline loops: CDR1 SGHRS, CDR2 YFSETQ. There are 12 residues in the CDR3. V was clipped by 7 bases and J by 13 bases, with 15 bases between them. This record belongs to a study of T-cell reconstitution after alpha-beta-depleted transplantation in children. Study-wide points: Newly produced T cells mostly provided counts and TCRbeta diversity after one year, as hyperexpanded clones declined.

The genes are TRBV5-1 and TRBJ1-6; D is possibly TRBD1 (6 bases). The receptor was derived from a girl aged 2 to 9 with aplastic anemia, due to receive a stem cell transplant. The sequenced sample was PBMCs, obtained before TCRalphabeta/CD19-depleted stem cell transplant. In DNA form, the CDR3 reads TGCGCCAGCCGTGAAGGGGGATCGCCCCTCCACTTT. Its translation: CASREGGSPLHF.